The present T cell receptor beta chain was sequenced within a study of T cells in Graves' hyperthyroidism and ophthalmopathy. The study, taken as a whole, reports: Model output signaled ophthalmopathy a median 6.5 months ahead of onset. Among thyroid clonotypes expanded above 0.001, most also appeared in blood. Using 13 V-J features, a model discriminated ophthalmopathy from stable hyperthyroidism.

Concerning this clonotype itself: Its antigen is unknown.

The TCR beta CDR3 regions underwent amplification using RNA transcripts as the source. The HTBI primer set drove a first-round RT-PCR of the TCR CDR3. MiXCR, applied by TCRdb to the multiplex PCR reads, yields one record per CDR3 protein. Of 650,000 to 800,000 distinct CDR3 sequences listed, about 45% were seen once; the top ten hold about 7%. Sequencing input: peripheral blood or thyroid tissue (not recorded which). The clonotype originates from an adult man with Graves' disease, either hyperthyroidism or ophthalmopathy (not recorded which).

This chain's CDR3 is CATSDSLRASEQYF. CDR3 sequence (DNA): TGTGCCACCAGTGACTCACTCCGGGCCTCCGAGCAGTACTTC. The V gene is TRBV24-1, the J gene TRBJ2-7; no clear D. CDR3 length: 14 amino acids. Per the germline V gene, CDR1 is KGHDR and CDR2 is SFDVKD. The V end was cut by 4 bases, the J end by 6 bases, with 15 bases between.